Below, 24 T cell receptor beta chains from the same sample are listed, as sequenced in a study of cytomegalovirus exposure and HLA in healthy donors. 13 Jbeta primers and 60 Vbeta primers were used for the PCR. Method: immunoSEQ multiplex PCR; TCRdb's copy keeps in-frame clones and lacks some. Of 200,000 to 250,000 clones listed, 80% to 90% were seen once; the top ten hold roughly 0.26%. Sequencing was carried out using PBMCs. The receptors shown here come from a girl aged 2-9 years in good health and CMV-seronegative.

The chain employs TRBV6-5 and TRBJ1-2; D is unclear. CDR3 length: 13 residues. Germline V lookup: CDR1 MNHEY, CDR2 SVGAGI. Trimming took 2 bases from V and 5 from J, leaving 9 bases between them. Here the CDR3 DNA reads TGTGCCAGCAGTTACGATGGACTGTATGGCTACACCTTC. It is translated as CASSYDGLYGYTF.

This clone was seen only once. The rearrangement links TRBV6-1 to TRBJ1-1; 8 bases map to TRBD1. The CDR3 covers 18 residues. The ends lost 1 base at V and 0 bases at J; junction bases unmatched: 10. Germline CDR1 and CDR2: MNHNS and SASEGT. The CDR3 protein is CASSEGFVRGPMNTEAFF. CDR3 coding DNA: TGTGCCAGCAGTGAAGGGTTTGTCAGGGGGCCGATGAACACTGAAGCTTTCTTT.

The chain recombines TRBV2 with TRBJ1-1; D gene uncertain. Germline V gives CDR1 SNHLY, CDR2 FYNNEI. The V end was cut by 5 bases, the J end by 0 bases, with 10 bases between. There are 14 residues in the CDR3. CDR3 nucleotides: TGTGCCAGCAGTACGGACGGGATGAACACTGAAGCTTTCTTT. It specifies CASSTDGMNTEAFF.

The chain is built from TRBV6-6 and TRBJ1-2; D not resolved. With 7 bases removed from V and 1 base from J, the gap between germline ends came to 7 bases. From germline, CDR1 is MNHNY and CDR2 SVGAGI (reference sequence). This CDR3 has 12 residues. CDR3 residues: CASKNSNYGYTF. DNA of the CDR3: TGTGCCAGCAAAAACAGTAACTATGGCTACACCTTC.

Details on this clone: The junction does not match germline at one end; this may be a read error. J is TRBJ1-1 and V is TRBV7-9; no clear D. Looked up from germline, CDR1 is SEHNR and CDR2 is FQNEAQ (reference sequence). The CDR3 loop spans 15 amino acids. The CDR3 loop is CSSSLLPGADTEAFF. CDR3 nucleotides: TGTTCCAGCAGCTTACTTCCGGGTGCGGACACTGAAGCTTTCTTT. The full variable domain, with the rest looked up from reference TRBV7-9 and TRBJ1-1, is DTGVSQNPRHKITKRGQNVTFRCDPISEHNRLYWYRQTLGQGPEFLTYFQNEAQLEKSRLLSDRFSAERPKGSFSTLEIQRTEQGDSAMYLCSSSLLPGADTEAFFGQGTRLTVV.

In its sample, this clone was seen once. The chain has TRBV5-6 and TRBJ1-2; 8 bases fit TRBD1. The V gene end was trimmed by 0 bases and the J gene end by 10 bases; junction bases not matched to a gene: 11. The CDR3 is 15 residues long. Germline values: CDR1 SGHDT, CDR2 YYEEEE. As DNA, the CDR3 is TGTGCCAGCAGCTTGGCCGGGACAGGACCTTTTTCCTACACCTTC. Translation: CASSLAGTGPFSYTF.

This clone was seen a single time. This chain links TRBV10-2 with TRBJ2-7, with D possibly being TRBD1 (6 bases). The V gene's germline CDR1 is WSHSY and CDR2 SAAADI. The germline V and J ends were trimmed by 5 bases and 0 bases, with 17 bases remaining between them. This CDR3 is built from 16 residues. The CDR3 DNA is TGCGCCAGCAGTCCTACAGGGTATCTATCCTCCTACGAGCAGTACTTC. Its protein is CASSPTGYLSSYEQYF.

CDR3 in amino acids: CAWSVVSGAGGYSYEQYF. The CDR3 coding sequence is TGTGCCTGGAGTGTAGTTAGCGGGGCTGGGGGGTACTCCTACGAGCAGTACTTC. The rearrangement links TRBV30 to TRBJ2-7; 8 bases match TRBD2. The V and J ends lost 0 bases and 0 bases, in that order; junction bases with no gene match: 13. The CDR3 spans 18 residues. CDR1 and CDR2 from the germline V gene are GTSNPN and SVGIG (reference sequence).

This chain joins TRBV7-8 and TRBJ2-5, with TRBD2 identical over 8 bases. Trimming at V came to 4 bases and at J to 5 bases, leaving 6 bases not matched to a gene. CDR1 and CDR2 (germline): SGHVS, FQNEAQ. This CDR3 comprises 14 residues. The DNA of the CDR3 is TGTGCCAGCAGCTCGCTACTAGCGGTCGAGACCCAGTACTTC. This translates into CASSSLLAVETQYF.

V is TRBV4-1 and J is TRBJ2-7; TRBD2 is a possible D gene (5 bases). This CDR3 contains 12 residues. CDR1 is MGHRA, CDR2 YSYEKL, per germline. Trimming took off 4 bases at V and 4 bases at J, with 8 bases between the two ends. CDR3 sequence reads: CASSRTPYEQYF. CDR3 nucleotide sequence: TGCGCCAGCAGCCGGACTCCTTACGAGCAGTACTTC.

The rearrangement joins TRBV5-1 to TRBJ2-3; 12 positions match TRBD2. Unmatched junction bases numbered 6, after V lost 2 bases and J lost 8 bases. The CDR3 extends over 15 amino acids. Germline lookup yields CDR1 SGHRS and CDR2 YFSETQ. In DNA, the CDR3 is TGCGCCAGCAGCTTCCTAGCGGGGGGGGATAGTACGCAGTATTTT. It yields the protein CASSFLAGGDSTQYF.

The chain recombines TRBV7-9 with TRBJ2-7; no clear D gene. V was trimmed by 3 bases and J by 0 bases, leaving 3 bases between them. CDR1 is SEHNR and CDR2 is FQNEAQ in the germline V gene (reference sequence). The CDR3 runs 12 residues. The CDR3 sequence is CASSFISYEQYF. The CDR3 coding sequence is TGTGCCAGCAGCTTTATCTCCTACGAGCAGTACTTC.

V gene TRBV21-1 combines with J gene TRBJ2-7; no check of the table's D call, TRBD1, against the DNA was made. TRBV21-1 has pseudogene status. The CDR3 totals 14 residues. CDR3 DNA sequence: TGTGCCAGCAGCAAAGGGGCTCACTCCTACGAGCAGTACTTC. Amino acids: CASSKGAHSYEQYF.

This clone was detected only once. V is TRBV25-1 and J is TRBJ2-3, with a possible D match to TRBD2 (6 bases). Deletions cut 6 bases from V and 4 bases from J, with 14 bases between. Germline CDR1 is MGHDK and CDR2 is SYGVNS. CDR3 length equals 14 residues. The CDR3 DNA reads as TGTGCCAGCAGCGGGAGAGAGTATGCAGATACGCAGTATTTT. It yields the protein CASSGREYADTQYF.

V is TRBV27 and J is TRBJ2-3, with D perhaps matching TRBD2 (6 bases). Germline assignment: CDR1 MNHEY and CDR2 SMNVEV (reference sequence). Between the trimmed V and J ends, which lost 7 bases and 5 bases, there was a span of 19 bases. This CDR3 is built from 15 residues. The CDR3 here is CASIRGLGGLDTQYF. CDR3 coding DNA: TGTGCCAGCATCCGGGGCCTAGGAGGGTTAGATACGCAGTATTTT.

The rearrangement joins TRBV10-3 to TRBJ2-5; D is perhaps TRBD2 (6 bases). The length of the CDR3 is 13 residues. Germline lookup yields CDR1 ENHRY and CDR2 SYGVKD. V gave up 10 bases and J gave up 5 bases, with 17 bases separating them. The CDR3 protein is CASSSSVGETQYF. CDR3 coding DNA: TGTGCCAGTTCATCTAGCGTGGGGGAGACCCAGTACTTC.

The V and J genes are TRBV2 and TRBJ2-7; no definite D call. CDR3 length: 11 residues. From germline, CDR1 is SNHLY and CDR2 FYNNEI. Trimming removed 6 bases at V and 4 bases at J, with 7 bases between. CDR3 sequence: CASSDFYEQYF. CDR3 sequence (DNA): TGTGCCAGCAGCGACTTTTACGAGCAGTACTTC.

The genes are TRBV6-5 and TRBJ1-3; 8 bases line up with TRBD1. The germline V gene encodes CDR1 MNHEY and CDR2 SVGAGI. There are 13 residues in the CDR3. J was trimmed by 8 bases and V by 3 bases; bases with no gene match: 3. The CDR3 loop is CASSYDRGDTIYF. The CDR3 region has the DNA TGTGCCAGCAGTTATGACAGGGGTGACACCATATATTTT.

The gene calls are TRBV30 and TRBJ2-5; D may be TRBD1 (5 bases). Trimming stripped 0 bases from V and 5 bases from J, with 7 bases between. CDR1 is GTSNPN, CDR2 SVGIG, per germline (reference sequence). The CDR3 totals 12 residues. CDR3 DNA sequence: TGTGCCTGGAGTGTCCAGGGTGAGACCCAGTACTTC. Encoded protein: CAWSVQGETQYF.

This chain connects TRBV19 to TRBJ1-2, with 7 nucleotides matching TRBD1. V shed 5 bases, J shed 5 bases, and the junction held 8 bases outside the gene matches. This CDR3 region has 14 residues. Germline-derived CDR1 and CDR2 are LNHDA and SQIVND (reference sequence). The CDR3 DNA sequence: TGTGCCAGTAGTGATCCGGGACAGAGATATGGCTACACCTTC. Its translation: CASSDPGQRYGYTF.

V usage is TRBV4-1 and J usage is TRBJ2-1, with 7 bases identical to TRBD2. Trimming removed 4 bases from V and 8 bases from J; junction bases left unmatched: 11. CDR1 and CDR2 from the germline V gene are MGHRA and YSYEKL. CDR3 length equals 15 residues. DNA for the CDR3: TGCGCCAGCAGCCCGGCTGGCGGGAGTCAGTATGAGCAGTTCTTC. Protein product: CASSPAGGSQYEQFF.

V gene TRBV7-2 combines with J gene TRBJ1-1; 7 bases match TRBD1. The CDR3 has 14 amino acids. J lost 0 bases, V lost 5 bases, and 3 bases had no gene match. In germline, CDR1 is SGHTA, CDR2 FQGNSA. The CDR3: CASSRDSLNTEAFF. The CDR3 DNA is TGTGCCAGCAGCCGGGACAGTCTGAACACTGAAGCTTTCTTT.

The CDR3 DNA is TGCGCCAGCAGCCAAGCGGGGACTAGCGTCTACGAGCAGTACTTC. It codes for CASSQAGTSVYEQYF. The chain is built from TRBV4-1 and TRBJ2-7, with 10 bases matching TRBD2. The CDR3 sequence is 15 residues long. The germline gives CDR1 MGHRA, CDR2 YSYEKL. The junction had 3 bases not matched to a gene; V was cut back by 1 base and J by 3 bases.

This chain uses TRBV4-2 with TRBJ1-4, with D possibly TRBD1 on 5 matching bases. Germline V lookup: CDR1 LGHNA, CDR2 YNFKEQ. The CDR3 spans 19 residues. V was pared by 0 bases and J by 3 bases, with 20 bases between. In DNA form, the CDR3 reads TGTGCCAGCAGCCAAGACCGGGGGGAAGGGTTTACGGCTAATGAAAAACTGTTTTTT. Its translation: CASSQDRGEGFTANEKLFF.